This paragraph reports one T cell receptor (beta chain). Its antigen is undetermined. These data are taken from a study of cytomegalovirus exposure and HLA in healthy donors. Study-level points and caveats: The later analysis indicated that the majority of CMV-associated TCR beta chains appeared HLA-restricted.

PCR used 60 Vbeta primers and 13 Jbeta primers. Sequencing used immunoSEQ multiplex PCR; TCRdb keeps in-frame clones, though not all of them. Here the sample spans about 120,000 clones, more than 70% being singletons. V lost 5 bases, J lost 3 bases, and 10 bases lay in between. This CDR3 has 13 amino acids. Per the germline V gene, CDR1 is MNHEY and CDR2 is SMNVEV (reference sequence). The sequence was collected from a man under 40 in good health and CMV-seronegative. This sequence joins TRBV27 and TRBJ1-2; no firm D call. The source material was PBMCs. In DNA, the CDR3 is TGTGCCAGCAGTCCGGGAGTAGACTATGGCTACACCTTC. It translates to CASSPGVDYGYTF.